This T cell receptor (beta chain) was captured in a study of T cell repertoires in ileal Crohn's disease. Produced via immunoSEQ multiplex PCR; TCRdb's table is partial and in-frame only. The sample gives more than 60,000 clones, approximately 88% of which show up once; 2% to 2.5% is in the top ten. Time point reported: neoterminal ileum biopsy at postoperative endoscopy, about 6 months after surgery. The sample was ileal tissue. This receptor was obtained from an adult with Crohn's disease.

The CDR3 DNA sequence: TGTGCCAGCAGCTTCACGACAGTCACCTACGAGCAGTACTTC. Translation: CASSFTTVTYEQYF. The chain recombines TRBV7-3 with TRBJ2-7; possible D gene TRBD1, 5 bases. The ends were cut back, 3 bases at V and 2 bases at J, with 11 bases in the middle. The CDR3 spans 14 residues. CDR1 and CDR2 from the germline V gene are SGHTA and FQGTGA.